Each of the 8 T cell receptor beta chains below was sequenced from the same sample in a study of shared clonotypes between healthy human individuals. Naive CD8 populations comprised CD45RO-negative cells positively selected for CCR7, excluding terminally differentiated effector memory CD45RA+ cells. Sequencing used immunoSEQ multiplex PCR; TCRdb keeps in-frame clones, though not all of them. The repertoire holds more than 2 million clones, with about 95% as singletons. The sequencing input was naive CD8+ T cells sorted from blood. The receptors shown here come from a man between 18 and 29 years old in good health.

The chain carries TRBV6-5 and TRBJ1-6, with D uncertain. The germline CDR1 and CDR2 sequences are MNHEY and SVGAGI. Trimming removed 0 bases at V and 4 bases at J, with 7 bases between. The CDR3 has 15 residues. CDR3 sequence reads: CASSYSPEYNSPLHF. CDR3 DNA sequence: TGTGCCAGCAGTTACTCACCCGAGTATAATTCACCCCTCCACTTT.

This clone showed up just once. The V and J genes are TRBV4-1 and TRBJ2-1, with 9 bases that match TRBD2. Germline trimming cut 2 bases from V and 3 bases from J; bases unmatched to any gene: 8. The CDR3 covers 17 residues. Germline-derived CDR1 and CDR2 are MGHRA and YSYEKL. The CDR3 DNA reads TGCGCCAGCAGCCAATTGATCGGCGGGAGGGGCTACAATGAGCAGTTCTTC. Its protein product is CASSQLIGGRGYNEQFF.

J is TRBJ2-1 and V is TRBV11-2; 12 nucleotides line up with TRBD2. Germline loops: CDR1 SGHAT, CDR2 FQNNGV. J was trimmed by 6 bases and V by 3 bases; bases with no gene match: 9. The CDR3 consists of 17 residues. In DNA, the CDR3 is TGTGCCAGCAGCTTTTTTCTAGCGGGAGGGCCAGGCAATGAGCAGTTCTTC. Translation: CASSFFLAGGPGNEQFF.

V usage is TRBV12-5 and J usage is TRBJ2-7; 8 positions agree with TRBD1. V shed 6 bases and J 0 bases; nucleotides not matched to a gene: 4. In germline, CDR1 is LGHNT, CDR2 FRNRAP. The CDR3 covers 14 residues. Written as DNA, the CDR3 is TGTGCTAGTGGGGGGACAGGAAGCTCCTACGAGCAGTACTTC. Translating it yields CASGGTGSSYEQYF.

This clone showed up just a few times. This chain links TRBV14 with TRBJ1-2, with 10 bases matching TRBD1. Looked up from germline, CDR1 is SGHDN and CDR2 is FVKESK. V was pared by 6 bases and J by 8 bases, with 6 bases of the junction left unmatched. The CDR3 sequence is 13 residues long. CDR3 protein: CASRRQGALGYTF. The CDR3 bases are TGTGCCAGCAGAAGACAGGGGGCGCTGGGCTACACCTTC.

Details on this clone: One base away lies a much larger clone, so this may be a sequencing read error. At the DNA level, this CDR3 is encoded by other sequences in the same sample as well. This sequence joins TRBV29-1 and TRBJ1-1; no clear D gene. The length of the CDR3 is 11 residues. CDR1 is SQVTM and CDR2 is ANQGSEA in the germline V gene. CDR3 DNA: TGCAGCGTTGTGAGAGACACGGAAGCTTTCTTT. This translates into CSVVRDTEAFF.

CDR3 amino acids: CASSLAGAGRPFGYEQYF. The CDR3 nucleotides are TGTGCCAGCAGCTTAGCGGGGGCAGGGCGGCCCTTTGGATACGAGCAGTACTTC. The genes are TRBV7-8 and TRBJ2-7, with D maybe TRBD1 (6 bases). Per the germline V gene, CDR1 is SGHVS and CDR2 is FQNEAQ. The CDR3 has 18 residues. The V end was cut by 0 bases, the J end by 4 bases, with 22 bases between.

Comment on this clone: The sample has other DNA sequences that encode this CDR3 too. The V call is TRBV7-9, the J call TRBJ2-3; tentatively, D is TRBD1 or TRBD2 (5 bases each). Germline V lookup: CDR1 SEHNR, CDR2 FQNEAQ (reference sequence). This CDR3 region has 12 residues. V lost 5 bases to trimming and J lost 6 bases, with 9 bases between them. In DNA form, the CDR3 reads TGTGCCAGCAGCCCAGGGACCGATACGCAGTATTTT. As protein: CASSPGTDTQYF.